The 4 T cell receptor beta chains below all came from one sample that was sequenced in a study of blood T cell repertoires in COVID-19. Produced via immunoSEQ multiplex PCR; TCRdb's table is partial and in-frame only. The sample contains some 300,000 clones, approximately 89% of which appear only once. Sequencing was done on a sample of PBMCs or T cells enriched from blood (not recorded which). These receptors were taken from a woman aged 45-59 years who had been exposed to COVID-19.

This chain links TRBV4-1 with TRBJ1-4, with TRBD1 identical over 7 bases. CDR3 size: 15 residues. Germline CDR1 is MGHRA and CDR2 is YSYEKL. Losses at the gene ends were 3 bases for V and 1 base for J; bases not matched to a gene: 2. The CDR3 DNA is TGCGCCAGCAGCCAGAGGACAGGAACTAATGAAAAACTGTTTTTT. This translates into CASSQRTGTNEKLFF.

The chain is built from TRBV7-2 and TRBJ2-7; 10 bases are a match to TRBD2. In germline, CDR1 is SGHTA, CDR2 FQGNSA. The CDR3 runs to 15 residues. Trimming took 7 bases from V and 0 from J; bases not matched to a gene: 6. DNA of the CDR3: TGTGCCAGCATCACCGGGACTAGCGCCTCCTACGAGCAGTACTTC. The encoded protein is CASITGTSASYEQYF.

The chain is built from TRBV3-1 (or the pseudogene TRBV3-2) and TRBJ2-7, with 9 bases identical to TRBD1. Per the germline V gene, CDR1 is LGHDT and CDR2 is YNNKEL (reference sequence). The CDR3 totals 15 residues. V dropped 0 bases and J dropped 6; count of bases not matched to a gene: 6. The CDR3 DNA reads as TGTGCCAGCAGCCAAGATGCGACGGGACAGGGCGAGCAGTACTTC. The encoded protein is CASSQDATGQGEQYF.

This chain connects TRBV3-1 (or the pseudogene TRBV3-2) to TRBJ2-3, with D maybe TRBD1 (5 bases). This CDR3 region has 17 residues. Trimming cost V 2 bases and J 2 bases, with 17 bases left between them. Germline values: CDR1 LGHDT, CDR2 YNNKEL (reference sequence). The DNA for the CDR3 is TGTGCCAGCAGCCAACGATCTGGGGCAGAACCCACAGATACGCAGTATTTT. Translation gives CASSQRSGAEPTDTQYF.